These T cell receptor beta chains were read from a single sample in a study of shared clonotypes between healthy human individuals. TCRdb keeps only in-frame clones here, not all; method: immunoSEQ multiplex PCR. There are about 1 million clones in the sample; around four fifths occur only once, and roughly 1.4% lies in the top ten. Material: memory CD4+ T cells sorted from blood. These receptors were obtained from a man aged 18 to 35 in good health. CDR3s include the opening cysteine and the closing phenylalanine or tryptophan. A D gene is named only where the DNA matches it firmly. Only some rows state a clone size, as once, few, many or a class for expanded clones.

v_gene,j_gene,abundance,d_gene,CDR3aa,CDR3nt
TRBV6-4,TRBJ2-7,few,TRBD2,CASSATSGTYEQYF,TGTGCCAGCAGTGCGACTAGCGGTACCTACGAGCAGTACTTC
TRBV29-1,TRBJ1-5,NA,TRBD1,CSVVLQGANQPQHF,TGCAGCGTTGTGCTACAGGGGGCGAATCAGCCCCAGCATTTT
TRBV29-1,TRBJ1-2,NA,NA,CSVDDGDYGYTF,TGCAGCGTTGATGACGGGGACTATGGCTACACCTTC
TRBV19,TRBJ2-3,many,NA,CASKATPQISTDTQYF,TGTGCCAGTAAGGCCACACCTCAGATAAGCACAGATACGCAGTATTTT
TRBV30,TRBJ2-7,few,NA,CAWTRDTLMSYEQYF,TGTGCCTGGACCCGGGACACCCTCATGTCCTACGAGCAGTACTTC
TRBV9,TRBJ2-3,NA,TRBD1,CASSRQGATDTQYF,TGTGCCAGCAGCCGACAGGGGGCCACAGATACGCAGTATTTT
TRBV4-1,TRBJ2-1,NA,TRBD2,CASSQAARPGLARNEQFF,TGCGCCAGCAGCCAAGCAGCCCGTCCGGGACTAGCGAGGAATGAGCAGTTCTTC
TRBV28,TRBJ2-1,once,NA,CASTKDSSLYNEQFF,TGTGCCAGCACAAAGGACAGCTCCCTCTACAATGAGCAGTTCTTC
TRBV29-1,TRBJ2-2,NA,NA,CSVTTNTGELFF,TGCAGCGTCACGACGAACACCGGGGAGCTGTTTTTT
TRBV5-1,TRBJ2-2,NA,TRBD1,CASSGTGGKGTGELFF,TGCGCCAGCAGCGGAACAGGGGGCAAAGGAACCGGGGAGCTGTTTTTT
TRBV2,TRBJ2-3,NA,NA,CASRGLTDTQYF,TGTGCCAGCAGAGGATTAACAGATACGCAGTATTTT
TRBV30,TRBJ1-4,NA,NA,CAWNLGHLATNEKLFF,TGTGCCTGGAATCTCGGGCACCTTGCAACTAATGAAAAACTGTTTTTT
TRBV5-6,TRBJ2-2,NA,NA,CASSLVPNTGELFF,TGTGCCAGCAGCTTGGTCCCGAACACCGGGGAGCTGTTTTTT
TRBV5-1,TRBJ2-5,NA,NA,CASSSGGSQETQYF,TGCGCCAGCAGCTCCGGAGGGTCCCAAGAGACCCAGTACTTC
TRBV11-3,TRBJ2-7,NA,NA,CASSLGRLYGGPSMDEQYF,TGTGCCAGCAGCTTAGGTCGATTATATGGGGGGCCTAGCATGGACGAGCAGTACTTC
TRBV15,TRBJ1-5,few,NA,CATSGGPQYQPQHF,TGTGCCACCAGCGGTGGACCTCAGTATCAGCCCCAGCATTTT
TRBV7-9,TRBJ1-1,NA,NA,CASSLGRAPTEAFF,TGTGCCAGCAGCTTGGGCAGGGCGCCCACTGAAGCTTTCTTT
TRBV7-6,TRBJ2-5,NA,NA,CASSKGDLYQETQYF,TGTGCCAGCAGCAAAGGGGACTTGTACCAAGAGACCCAGTACTTC
TRBV7-2,TRBJ2-5,NA,NA,CASSRRGETQYF,TGTGCCAGCAGCCGCAGGGGAGAGACCCAGTACTTC
TRBV5-4,TRBJ2-4,few,NA,CASSSPVGAKNIQYF,TGTGCCAGCAGCAGCCCGGTAGGAGCCAAAAACATTCAGTACTTC
TRBV11-2,TRBJ2-5,few,NA,CASSTSTGGGETQYF,TGTGCCAGCAGCACTTCAACAGGGGGAGGGGAGACCCAGTACTTC
TRBV5-4,TRBJ2-7,few,TRBD2,CASSPGPSGRLSYEQYF,TGTGCCAGCAGCCCAGGACCTAGCGGGAGACTCTCCTACGAGCAGTACTTC
TRBV11-2,TRBJ2-7,few,NA,CASSLGSGASSYEQYF,TGTGCCAGCAGCTTAGGTTCAGGGGCCAGCTCCTACGAGCAGTACTTC
TRBV11-2,TRBJ2-2,NA,TRBD2,CASSAGTSGQTGELFF,TGTGCCAGCAGCGCGGGGACTAGCGGACAAACCGGGGAGCTGTTTTTT
TRBV7-2,TRBJ2-7,NA,TRBD1,CASSLGGTGGLGEQYF,TGTGCCAGCAGCTTAGGTGGGACAGGGGGACTGGGAGAGCAGTACTTC
TRBV9,TRBJ1-2,NA,TRBD1,CASSATSTGGSRGYTF,TGTGCCAGCAGCGCGACCAGCACAGGGGGATCACGGGGCTACACCTTC
TRBV7-8,TRBJ1-5,NA,TRBD1,CASSLRDREGVGQPQHF,TGTGCCAGCAGCTTAAGGGACAGGGAGGGGGTAGGCCAGCCCCAGCATTTT
TRBV30,TRBJ1-3,NA,NA,CAGIPGPIPGNTIYF,TGTGCGGGTATTCCGGGACCTATCCCTGGAAACACCATATATTTT
TRBV6-5,TRBJ1-2,NA,NA,CASSYWGGGYTF,TGTGCCAGCAGTTACTGGGGGGGTGGCTACACCTTC
TRBV28,TRBJ2-1,NA,NA,CASSLRMGEQFF,TGTGCCAGCAGTTTAAGGATGGGTGAGCAGTTCTTC
TRBV29-1,TRBJ1-1,NA,NA,CSAGVGKAEAFF,TGCAGCGCGGGGGTAGGGAAGGCTGAAGCTTTCTTT
TRBV7-8,TRBJ2-1,NA,NA,CASSLTSWGNEQFF,TGTGCCAGCAGCTTAACCAGCTGGGGCAATGAGCAGTTCTTC
TRBV5-4,TRBJ2-3,NA,TRBD2,CASSTSGGTQYF,TGTGCCAGCAGCACTAGCGGGGGAACGCAGTATTTT
TRBV5-1,TRBJ2-7,once,NA,CASSLGPGPYEQYF,TGCGCCAGCAGCTTGGGCCCGGGACCGTACGAGCAGTACTTC
TRBV10-3,TRBJ2-7,few,TRBD2,CAIRGDSGRYEQYF,TGTGCCATCAGAGGAGACAGCGGGAGGTACGAGCAGTACTTC
TRBV2,TRBJ1-5,NA,NA,CASTGETPNQPQHF,TGTGCCAGCACGGGGGAGACCCCCAATCAGCCCCAGCATTTT
TRBV19,TRBJ2-7,NA,NA,CASSIRRDGEQYF,TGTGCCAGTAGTATCCGACGGGATGGCGAGCAGTACTTC
TRBV29-1,TRBJ2-1,NA,NA,CSVEYRLDITEQFF,TGCAGCGTTGAGTATCGCCTAGATATCACTGAGCAGTTCTTC
TRBV5-4,TRBJ2-6,NA,NA,CASSLGQTTGANVLTF,TGTGCCAGCAGCTTGGGACAGACCACTGGGGCCAACGTCCTGACTTTC
TRBV7-9,TRBJ2-1,NA,TRBD2,CASSLGGLAAHNEQFF,TGTGCCAGCAGCTTAGGAGGTCTAGCGGCTCACAATGAGCAGTTCTTC
TRBV28,TRBJ2-7,once,TRBD1,CASSYGGTGYEQYF,TGTGCCAGCAGCTACGGCGGGACAGGCTACGAGCAGTACTTC
TRBV30,TRBJ2-5,NA,NA,CAWRGGGNQETQYF,TGTGCCTGGAGGGGAGGCGGGAACCAAGAGACCCAGTACTTC
TRBV7-2,TRBJ1-1,few,NA,CASSYGANTEAFF,TGTGCCAGCAGCTACGGGGCGAACACTGAAGCTTTCTTT
TRBV5-1,TRBJ1-4,NA,TRBD1,CASSPGQVNEKLFF,TGCGCCAGCAGCCCCGGACAGGTTAATGAAAAACTGTTTTTT
TRBV5-4,TRBJ1-2,NA,TRBD1,CASSFSQGARVDRYTF,TGTGCCAGCAGCTTCTCCCAGGGGGCGCGGGTGGACCGCTACACCTTC
TRBV9,TRBJ2-3,NA,NA,CASSVRASTDTQYF,TGTGCCAGCAGCGTTAGGGCTAGCACAGATACGCAGTATTTT
TRBV11-2,TRBJ1-2,NA,NA,CASSPDRSYANGYTF,TGTGCCAGCAGCCCTGACAGGTCCTATGCTAATGGCTACACCTTC
TRBV18,TRBJ1-2,NA,TRBD1,CASSPLDRGDYGYTF,TGTGCCAGCTCACCGCTGGACAGGGGCGACTATGGCTACACCTTC
TRBV13,TRBJ1-3,NA,NA,CASRSGHHSGNTIYF,TGTGCCAGCAGGTCGGGACACCACTCTGGAAACACCATATATTTT
TRBV19,TRBJ1-6,NA,NA,CASSISAARSDSPLHF,TGTGCCAGTAGTATCTCGGCCGCACGGTCCGATTCACCCCTCCACTTT
TRBV10-3,TRBJ2-1,NA,NA,CAISEWGNEQFF,TGTGCCATCAGTGAATGGGGCAATGAGCAGTTCTTC
TRBV5-1,TRBJ1-2,NA,NA,CASSQDGFYGYTF,TGCGCCAGCAGCCAGGACGGATTCTATGGCTACACCTTC
TRBV5-1,TRBJ1-1,NA,NA,CASSLNTGSNTEAFF,TGCGCCAGCAGCTTAAACACAGGGTCTAACACTGAAGCTTTCTTT
TRBV19,TRBJ1-5,NA,NA,CASSISGINQPQHF,TGTGCCAGTAGTATATCGGGGATCAATCAGCCCCAGCATTTT
TRBV2,TRBJ2-1,NA,NA,CASRYDAYNEQFF,TGTGCCAGCAGGTACGACGCCTACAATGAGCAGTTCTTC